This T cell receptor beta chain emerged from a study of Graves' ophthalmopathy and Graves' hyperthyroidism. General study findings and limits: Detection in blood was also observed for most expanded thyroid clonotypes above 0.001 frequency. With a specificity of roughly 72% and a sensitivity of about 69%, the model predicted ophthalmopathy progression.

This CDR3 has 15 residues. CDR1 SGDLS and CDR2 YYNGEE come from the germline V gene. V trimming: 1 base; J trimming: 6 bases; junction bases outside the gene matches: 7. This clonotype was counted at least ten times. Its antigen remains unidentified. Aged 18 to 65, hyperthyroidism patients had new diagnoses of under 2 months' duration. Diagnoses were established from clinical symptoms, serum thyroxine, TRAb, thyroid ultrasound and orbital computed tomography. TCR beta CDR3 amplification used RNA transcripts. Scientists carried out first-round RT-PCR using HTBI primers and then a second-round multiplex PCR. TCRdb redid the calling of the multiplex PCR reads with MiXCR, one entry per CDR3 protein. The data hold about 400,000 distinct CDR3 sequences, with roughly 15% observed a single time.

The TCR comes from a woman under 30 with stable Graves' hyperthyroidism. The gene calls are TRBV9 and TRBJ2-7; 10 nucleotides line up with TRBD1. Material for sequencing was peripheral blood. The CDR3 region is CASSVSGTGVVEQYF. The CDR3 DNA follows: TGTGCCAGCAGCGTAAGCGGGACAGGGGTTGTCGAGCAGTACTTC.